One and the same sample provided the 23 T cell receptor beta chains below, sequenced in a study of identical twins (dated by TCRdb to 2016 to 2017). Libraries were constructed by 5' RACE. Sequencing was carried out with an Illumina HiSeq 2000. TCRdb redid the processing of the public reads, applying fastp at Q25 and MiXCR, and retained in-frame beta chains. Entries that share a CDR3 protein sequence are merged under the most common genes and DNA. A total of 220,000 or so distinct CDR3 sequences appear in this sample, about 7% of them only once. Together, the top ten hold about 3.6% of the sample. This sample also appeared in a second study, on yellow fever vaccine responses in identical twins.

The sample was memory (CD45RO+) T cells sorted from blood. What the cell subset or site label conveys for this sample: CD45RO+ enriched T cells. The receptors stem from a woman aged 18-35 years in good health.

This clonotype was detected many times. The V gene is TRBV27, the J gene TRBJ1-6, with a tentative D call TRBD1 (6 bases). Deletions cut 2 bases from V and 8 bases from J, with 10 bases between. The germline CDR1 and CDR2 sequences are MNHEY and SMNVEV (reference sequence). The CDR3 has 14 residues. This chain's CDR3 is CASSLRTGYSPLHF. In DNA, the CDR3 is TGTGCCAGCAGTTTACGAACAGGGTATTCACCCCTCCACTTT.

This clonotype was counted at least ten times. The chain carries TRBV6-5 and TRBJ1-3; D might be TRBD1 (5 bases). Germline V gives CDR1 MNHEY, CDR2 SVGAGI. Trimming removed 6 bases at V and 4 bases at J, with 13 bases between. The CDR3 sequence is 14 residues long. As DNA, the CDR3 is TGTGCCAGCAGCCCCGGGACGGGAGGAAACACCATATATTTT. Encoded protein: CASSPGTGGNTIYF.

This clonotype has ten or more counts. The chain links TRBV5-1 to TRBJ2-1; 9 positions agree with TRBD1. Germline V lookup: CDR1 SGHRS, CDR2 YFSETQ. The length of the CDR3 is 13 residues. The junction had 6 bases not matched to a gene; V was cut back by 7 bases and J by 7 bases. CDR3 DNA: TGCGCCAGCGGGACAGGGAGTAAGAATGAGCAGTTCTTC. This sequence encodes CASGTGSKNEQFF. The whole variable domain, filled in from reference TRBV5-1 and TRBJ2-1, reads KAGVTQTPRYLIKTRGQQVTLSCSPISGHRSVSWYQQTPGQGLQFLFEYFSETQRNKGNFPGRFSGRQFSNSRSEMNVSTLELGDSALYLCASGTGSKNEQFFGPGTRLTVL.

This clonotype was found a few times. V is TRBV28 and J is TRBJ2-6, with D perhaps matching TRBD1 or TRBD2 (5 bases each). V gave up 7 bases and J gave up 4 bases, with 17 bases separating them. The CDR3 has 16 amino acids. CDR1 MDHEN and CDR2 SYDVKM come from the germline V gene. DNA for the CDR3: TGTGCCAGCATTAAGCGGACGGGGCTCGGGGCCAACGTCCTGACTTTC. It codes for CASIKRTGLGANVLTF.

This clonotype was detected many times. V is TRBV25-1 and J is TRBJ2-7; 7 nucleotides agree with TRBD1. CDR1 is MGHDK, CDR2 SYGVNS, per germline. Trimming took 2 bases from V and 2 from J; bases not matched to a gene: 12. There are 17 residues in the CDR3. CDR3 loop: CASSEPNLPGQTYEQYF. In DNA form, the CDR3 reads TGTGCCAGCAGTGAACCGAACCTGCCGGGACAGACCTACGAGCAGTACTTC.

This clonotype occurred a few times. The CDR3, as DNA: TGTGCCAGCAGTATCGAGGGGGATACGCAGTATTTT. This codes for CASSIEGDTQYF. The chain has TRBV7-9 and TRBJ2-3, with D perhaps assigned TRBD1 or TRBD2 (5 bases each). CDR1 SEHNR and CDR2 FQNEAQ come from the germline V gene (reference sequence). The CDR3 is made up of 12 amino acids. V lost 6 bases, J lost 6 bases, and 10 bases lay in between.

The CDR3 coding sequence is TGTGCCAGCAGTCCCCACTCGTGGCGGGGGGGTTCGAACACCGGGGAGCTGTTTTTT. It yields the protein CASSPHSWRGGSNTGELFF. The gene calls are TRBV6-1 and TRBJ2-2, with 9 positions matching TRBD2. Germline V gene lookup returns CDR1 MNHNS and CDR2 SASEGT. This CDR3 spans 19 amino acids. V shed 5 bases and J 0 bases; nucleotides not matched to a gene: 13.

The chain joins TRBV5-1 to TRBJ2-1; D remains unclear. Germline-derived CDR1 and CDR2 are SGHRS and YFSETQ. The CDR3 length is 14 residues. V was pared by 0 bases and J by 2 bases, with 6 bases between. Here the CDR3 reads CASSLAQAYNEQFF. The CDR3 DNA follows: TGCGCCAGCAGCTTGGCACAAGCCTACAATGAGCAGTTCTTC.

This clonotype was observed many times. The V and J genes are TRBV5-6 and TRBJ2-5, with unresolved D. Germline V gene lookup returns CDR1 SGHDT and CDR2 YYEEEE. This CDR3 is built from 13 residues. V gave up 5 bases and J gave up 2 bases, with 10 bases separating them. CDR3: CASSSGGQETQYF. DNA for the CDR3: TGTGCCAGCAGTTCGGGTGGGCAAGAGACCCAGTACTTC.

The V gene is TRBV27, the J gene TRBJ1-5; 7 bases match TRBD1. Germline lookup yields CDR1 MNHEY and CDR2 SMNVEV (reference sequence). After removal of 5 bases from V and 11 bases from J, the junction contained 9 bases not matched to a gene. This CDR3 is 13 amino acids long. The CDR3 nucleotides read TGTGCCAGCAGTCCGGACAGGATCAGGGCCCAGCATTTT. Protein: CASSPDRIRAQHF.

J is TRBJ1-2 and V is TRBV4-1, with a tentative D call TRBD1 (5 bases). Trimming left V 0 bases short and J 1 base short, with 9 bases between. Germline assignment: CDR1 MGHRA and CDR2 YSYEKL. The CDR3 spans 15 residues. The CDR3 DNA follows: TGCGCCAGCAGCCAAGAAACAGGCAATAACTATGGCTACACCTTC. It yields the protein CASSQETGNNYGYTF.

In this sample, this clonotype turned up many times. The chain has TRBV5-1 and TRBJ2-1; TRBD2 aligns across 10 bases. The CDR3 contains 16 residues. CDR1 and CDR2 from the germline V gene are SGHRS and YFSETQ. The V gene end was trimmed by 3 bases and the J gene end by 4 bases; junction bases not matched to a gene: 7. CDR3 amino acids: CASSSLAGGGYNEQFF. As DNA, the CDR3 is TGCGCCAGCAGCTCCTTAGCGGGGGGCGGGTACAATGAGCAGTTCTTC.

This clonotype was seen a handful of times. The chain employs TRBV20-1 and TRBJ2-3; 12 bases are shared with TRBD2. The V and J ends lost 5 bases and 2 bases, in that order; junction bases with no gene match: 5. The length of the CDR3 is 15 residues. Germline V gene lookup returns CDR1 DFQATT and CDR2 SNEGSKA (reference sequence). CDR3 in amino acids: CSAPLAGGYTDTQYF. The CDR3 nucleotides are TGCAGTGCTCCACTAGCGGGGGGATACACAGATACGCAGTATTTT.

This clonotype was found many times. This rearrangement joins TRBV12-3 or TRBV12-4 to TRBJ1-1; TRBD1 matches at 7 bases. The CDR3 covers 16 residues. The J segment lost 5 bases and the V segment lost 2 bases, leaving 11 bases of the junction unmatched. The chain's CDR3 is CASSLRGQIGRTEAFF. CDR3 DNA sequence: TGTGCCAGCAGTTTAAGGGGGCAGATTGGGAGGACTGAAGCTTTCTTT.

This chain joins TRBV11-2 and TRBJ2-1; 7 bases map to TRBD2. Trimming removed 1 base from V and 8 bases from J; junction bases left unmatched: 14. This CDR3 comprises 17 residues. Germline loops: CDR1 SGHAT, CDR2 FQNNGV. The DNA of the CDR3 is TGTGCCAGCAGCTTAGGTTTTACGGGAGGTGGTTATTATGAGCAGTTCTTC. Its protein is CASSLGFTGGGYYEQFF.

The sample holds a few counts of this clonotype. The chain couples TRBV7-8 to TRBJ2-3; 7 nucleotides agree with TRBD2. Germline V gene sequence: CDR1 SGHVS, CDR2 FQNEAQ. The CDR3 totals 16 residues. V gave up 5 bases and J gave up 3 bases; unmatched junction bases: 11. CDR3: CASSVGLGGGTDTQYF. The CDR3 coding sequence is TGTGCCAGCAGCGTAGGGCTTGGGGGGGGGACAGATACGCAGTATTTT.

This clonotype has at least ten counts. The CDR3 protein is CASSRDSLVNSPLHF. In DNA, the CDR3 is TGTGCCAGCAGCCGAGACAGCCTGGTCAATTCACCCCTCCACTTT. V gene TRBV5-5 combines with J gene TRBJ1-6, with D possibly TRBD1 on 5 matching bases. This CDR3 region has 15 residues. V lost 4 bases and J 7 bases, leaving 15 bases between the germline ends. CDR1 is SGHKS, CDR2 YYEKEE, per germline (reference sequence).

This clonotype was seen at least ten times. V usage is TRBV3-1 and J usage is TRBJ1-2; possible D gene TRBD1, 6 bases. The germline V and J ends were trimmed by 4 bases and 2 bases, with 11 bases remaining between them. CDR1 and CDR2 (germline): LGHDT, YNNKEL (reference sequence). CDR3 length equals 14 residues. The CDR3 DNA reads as TGTGCCAGCAGCCCCCGACAGGCCAACTATGGCTACACCTTC. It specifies CASSPRQANYGYTF.

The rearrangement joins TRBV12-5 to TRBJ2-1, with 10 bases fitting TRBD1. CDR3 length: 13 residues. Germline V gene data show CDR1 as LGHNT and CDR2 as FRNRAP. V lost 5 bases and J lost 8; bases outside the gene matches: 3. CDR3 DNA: TGTGCTAGTGGTCTAGGACAGGGGGATGAGCAGTTCTTC. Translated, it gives CASGLGQGDEQFF.

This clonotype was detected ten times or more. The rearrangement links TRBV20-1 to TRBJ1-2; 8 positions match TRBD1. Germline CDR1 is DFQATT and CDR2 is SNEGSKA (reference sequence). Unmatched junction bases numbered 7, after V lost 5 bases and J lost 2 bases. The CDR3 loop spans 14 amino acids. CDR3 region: CSAPSTGVNYGYTF. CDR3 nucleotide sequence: TGCAGTGCTCCCTCGACAGGGGTAAACTATGGCTACACCTTC.

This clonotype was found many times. The CDR3 sequence: CASSLYPSPEAFF. CDR3 in DNA: TGTGCCAGCAGCTTATATCCCAGTCCTGAAGCTTTCTTT. This chain joins TRBV7-2 and TRBJ1-1; D remains unclear. CDR1 SGHTA and CDR2 FQGNSA come from the germline V gene. The CDR3 is made up of 13 amino acids. Trimming shortened V by 2 bases and J by 6 bases, and 10 bases separated the two germline ends.

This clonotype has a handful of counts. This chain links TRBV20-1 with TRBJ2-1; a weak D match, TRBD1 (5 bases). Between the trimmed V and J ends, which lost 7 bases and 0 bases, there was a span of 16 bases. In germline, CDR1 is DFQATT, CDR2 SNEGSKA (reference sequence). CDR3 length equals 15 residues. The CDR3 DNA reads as TGCAGTGTCGCGACCTTCAGGGACTCCTACAATGAGCAGTTCTTC. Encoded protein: CSVATFRDSYNEQFF.

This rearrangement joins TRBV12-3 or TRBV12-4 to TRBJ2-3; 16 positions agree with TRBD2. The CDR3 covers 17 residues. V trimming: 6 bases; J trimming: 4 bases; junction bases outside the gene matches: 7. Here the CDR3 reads CASRGLAGGPSSDTQYF. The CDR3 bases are TGTGCCAGCAGGGGACTAGCGGGAGGGCCCTCTTCAGATACGCAGTATTTT.